This record covers a single T cell receptor (beta chain). The data derive from a study of blood T cell repertoires in COVID-19. Study details: The analysed material was cDNA or gDNA that came from T cells, B-cell-depleted T cells, or PBMCs.

As handled by the study authors: Nucleated cell counts were estimated from reference gene primer amplification. Measured with immunoSEQ multiplex PCR; TCRdb has only the in-frame clones, and not every one. That table supplies the V and J calls and clone size; D and trimming were determined from the DNA. The top ten hold under 1.3% of the sample, which has 320,000 or so clones, about 90% seen once. The CDR3 sequence is 14 residues long. From germline, CDR1 is SEHNR and CDR2 FQNEAQ (reference sequence). V lost 3 bases, J lost 4 bases, and 12 bases lay in between. The specimen sequenced was PBMCs or T cells enriched from blood (not recorded which). This TCR derives from a woman aged 30 to 39 who had recovered from COVID-19. The rearrangement links TRBV7-9 to TRBJ2-5, with D possibly matching TRBD2 (7 bases). The DNA for the CDR3 is TGTGCCAGCAGCTTTTCAGGGGAGGGAGAGACCCAGTACTTC. It encodes CASSFSGEGETQYF. The whole variable domain, remainder taken from reference TRBV7-9 and TRBJ2-5, is DTGVSQNPRHKITKRGQNVTFRCDPISEHNRLYWYRQTLGQGPEFLTYFQNEAQLEKSRLLSDRFSAERPKGSFSTLEIQRTEQGDSAMYLCASSFSGEGETQYFGPGTRLLVL.